Following are 21 T cell receptor beta chains from one sample sequenced in a study of T-cell memory formation after mild COVID-19. A single record per CDR3 protein comes from TCRdb applying MiXCR to the 5' RACE reads. The table lists 350,000 to 500,000 distinct CDR3 sequences, 20% to 25% of them singletons. The sequencing sample was made of PBMCs or a T cell subset sorted from them (not recorded which). The receptors were sampled from an adult woman who had mild COVID-19 (a few samples of this study predate the infection). Cell type and time point are not known.

This clonotype was recorded many times. The junction and the germline gene differ at one end; a read error may be behind it. The chain employs TRBV5-1 and TRBJ1-5, with D possibly TRBD1 on 6 matching bases. The V gene's germline CDR1 is SGHRS and CDR2 YFSETQ. The CDR3 has 15 residues. CDR3 protein: CASSLTGNSNQPQHF. The CDR3, as DNA: TGTGCCAGCAGCTTAACAGGGAATAGCAATCAGCCCCAGCATTTT.

This clonotype turned up a few times. One end of the junction does not line up with germline, which may come from a read error. This chain uses TRBV27 with TRBJ1-5, with D possibly being TRBD1 (6 bases). The CDR3 extends over 15 amino acids. Germline V gene lookup returns CDR1 MNHEY and CDR2 SMNVEV (reference sequence). The CDR3 bases are TGTGCCAGCCGAAAGAGGGGACATACCGATCATCCCCAGCATTTT. Translating it yields CASRKRGHTDHPQHF.

This clonotype was picked up a small number of times. This chain links TRBV7-2 with TRBJ2-7; D call uncertain. The germline V and J ends were trimmed by 1 base and 2 bases, with 9 bases remaining between them. The CDR3 contains 14 residues. Germline CDR1 is SGHTA and CDR2 is FQGNSA. The CDR3 coding sequence is TGTGCCAGCAGCTTAGATCCGCCCCCCTACGAGCAGTACTTC. As protein: CASSLDPPPYEQYF.

This clonotype was detected only a few times. This chain uses TRBV12-3 or TRBV12-4 with TRBJ2-7; the D is unclear. This CDR3 has 14 amino acids. With 1 base removed from V and 2 bases from J, the gap between germline ends came to 9 bases. The CDR3 DNA sequence: TGTGCCAGCAGTTTAGTGTACAGCCCCTACGAGCAGTACTTC. Translating it yields CASSLVYSPYEQYF.

CDR3 sequence reads: CSARFVGSASSYNEQFF. The CDR3 DNA is TGCAGTGCTAGATTTGTTGGTAGCGCGAGCTCCTACAATGAGCAGTTCTTC. V and J are TRBV20-1 and TRBJ2-1; possible D gene TRBD2, 5 bases. This CDR3 comprises 17 residues. Per germline, CDR1 DFQATT and CDR2 SNEGSKA (reference sequence). Between the trimmed V and J ends, which lost 2 bases and 0 bases, there was a span of 17 bases.

This clonotype was recorded at least ten times. The V call is TRBV6-5, the J call TRBJ2-7, with a weak D call TRBD2 (6 bases). Trimming shortened V by 5 bases and J by 4 bases, and 21 bases separated the two germline ends. The CDR3 covers 16 residues. CDR1 is MNHEY and CDR2 is SVGAGI in the germline V gene. The CDR3 DNA is TGTGCCAGCAGTCAAGGCCGCGGGACGCTGGGGTACGAGCAGTACTTC. Protein product: CASSQGRGTLGYEQYF.

The V gene is TRBV18, the J gene TRBJ2-7, with D perhaps matching TRBD2 (6 bases). CDR3 length: 15 residues. Between the trimmed V and J ends, which lost 3 bases and 2 bases, there was a span of 14 bases. CDR1 KGHSH and CDR2 LQKENI come from the germline V gene. The CDR3 DNA sequence: TGTGCCAGCTCACCCCGGGAGCACCAAACCTACGAGCAGTACTTC. It encodes CASSPREHQTYEQYF.

This clonotype was observed many times. The chain joins TRBV10-3 to TRBJ1-5, with no clear D. V lost 6 bases and J lost 1, with 7 bases in between. This CDR3 spans 13 amino acids. Per the germline V gene, CDR1 is ENHRY and CDR2 is SYGVKD. The CDR3 reads CAIRTDSNQPQHF. CDR3 bases: TGTGCCATCAGGACGGACAGCAATCAGCCCCAGCATTTT.

This sequence joins TRBV5-1 and TRBJ2-3; 7 nucleotides align to TRBD2. Germline values: CDR1 SGHRS, CDR2 YFSETQ. The CDR3 consists of 18 residues. The ends lost 6 bases at V and 0 bases at J; junction bases unmatched: 16. CDR3 loop: CASTSRPSGTISTDTQYF. The CDR3 DNA is TGCGCCAGCACCTCAAGGCCTAGCGGCACGATTAGCACAGATACGCAGTATTTT. Full variable domain (rest looked up from reference TRBV5-1 and TRBJ2-3): KAGVTQTPRYLIKTRGQQVTLSCSPISGHRSVSWYQQTPGQGLQFLFEYFSETQRNKGNFPGRFSGRQFSNSRSEMNVSTLELGDSALYLCASTSRPSGTISTDTQYFGPGTRLTVL.

There are a few counts of this clonotype. The chain recombines TRBV7-9 with TRBJ2-7; TRBD2 matches at 11 bases. The length of the CDR3 is 14 residues. Losses at the gene ends were 5 bases for V and 3 bases for J; bases not matched to a gene: 3. From germline, CDR1 is SEHNR and CDR2 FQNEAQ (reference sequence). CDR3 coding DNA: TGTGCCAGCAGCCGCGGGACTAGCGGCTACGAGCAGTACTTC. This translates into CASSRGTSGYEQYF.

The chain uses TRBV18 and TRBJ2-3, with TRBD1 matching 9 bases. Germline CDR1 reads KGHSH; CDR2 reads LQKENI. The CDR3 spans 16 residues. The junction had 12 bases not matched to a gene; V was cut back by 6 bases and J by 5 bases. CDR3 DNA: TGTGCCAGCTCGCATGGGACAGGGACTTATCAAGATACGCAGTATTTT. Its translation: CASSHGTGTYQDTQYF.

V and J are TRBV7-9 and TRBJ2-1; 14 bases line up with TRBD2. CDR1 and CDR2 (germline): SEHNR, FQNEAQ (reference sequence). V lost 4 bases and J lost 10; bases outside the gene matches: 3. This CDR3 has 14 amino acids. In DNA form, the CDR3 reads TGTGCCAGCAGCTCCTGGACTAGCGGGGGGGAGCAGTTCTTC. It encodes CASSSWTSGGEQFF. Filled out from reference TRBV7-9 and TRBJ2-1, the complete variable domain reads DTGVSQNPRHKITKRGQNVTFRCDPISEHNRLYWYRQTLGQGPEFLTYFQNEAQLEKSRLLSDRFSAERPKGSFSTLEIQRTEQGDSAMYLCASSSWTSGGEQFFGPGTRLTVL.

This clonotype was seen a handful of times. The genes are TRBV6-4 and TRBJ2-1, with 12 bases identical to TRBD2. CDR3 size: 15 residues. Trimming removed 3 bases from V and 8 bases from J; junction bases left unmatched: 5. Germline CDR1 MRHNA, CDR2 SNTAGT. The CDR3: CASSETSGRKYEQFF. CDR3 DNA sequence: TGTGCCAGCAGTGAGACTAGCGGGAGAAAGTATGAGCAGTTCTTC.

The J gene is TRBJ2-3, the V gene TRBV10-2; TRBD2 matches 13 bases. Germline CDR1 and CDR2: WSHSY and SAAADI. There are 16 residues in the CDR3. Losses at the gene ends were 5 bases for V and 2 bases for J; bases not matched to a gene: 4. As DNA, the CDR3 is TGCGCCAGCAGTAAACTAGCGGGAGGGATCACAGATACGCAGTATTTT. Translated, it gives CASSKLAGGITDTQYF.

The V call is TRBV6-1, the J call TRBJ2-3, with a tentative D call TRBD1 (7 bases). Germline V gene lookup returns CDR1 MNHNS and CDR2 SASEGT. V lost 1 base, J lost 2 bases, and 13 bases lay in between. The CDR3 runs 16 residues. The CDR3 protein is CASSEGRGRVTDTQYF. The CDR3 region has the DNA TGTGCCAGCAGTGAAGGGAGGGGGCGAGTCACAGATACGCAGTATTTT.

This clonotype was counted only a few times. V gene TRBV29-1 combines with J gene TRBJ1-1, with TRBD1 matching 8 bases. V lost 2 bases, J lost 1 base, and 0 bases stayed unmatched. Germline V gene sequence: CDR1 SQVTM, CDR2 ANQGSEA. The length of the CDR3 is 13 residues. CDR3 region: CSVETGGNTEAFF. In DNA, the CDR3 is TGCAGCGTTGAAACAGGGGGGAACACTGAAGCTTTCTTT. The entire variable domain, with the rest obtained from reference TRBV29-1 and TRBJ1-1, is as follows: SAVISQKPSRDICQRGTSLTIQCQVDSQVTMMFWYRQQPGQSLTLIATANQGSEATYESGFVIDKFPISRPNLTFSTLTVSNMSPEDSSIYLCSVETGGNTEAFFGQGTRLTVV.

This clonotype was seen a few times. This chain joins TRBV29-1 and TRBJ2-3, with D unclear. The ends were cut back, 0 bases at V and 7 bases at J, with 5 bases in the middle. CDR1 is SQVTM, CDR2 ANQGSEA, per germline. The CDR3 is 11 residues long. CDR3 sequence (DNA): TGCAGCGTTGAAGATCGGAATACGCAGTATTTT. It specifies CSVEDRNTQYF.

The chain uses TRBV24-1 and TRBJ2-3; no firm D call. The CDR3 sequence is 16 residues long. Germline loops: CDR1 KGHDR, CDR2 SFDVKD. V was trimmed by 3 bases and J by 0 bases, leaving 12 bases between them. The CDR3 region is CATSDPGITSTDTQYF. CDR3 DNA: TGTGCCACCAGTGATCCGGGTATTACTAGCACAGATACGCAGTATTTT.

In this sample, this clonotype turned up many times. This chain connects TRBV5-1 to TRBJ2-3, with D uncertain. Germline V gene lookup returns CDR1 SGHRS and CDR2 YFSETQ. This CDR3 comprises 14 residues. Trimming removed 2 bases from V and 2 bases from J, with 9 bases in between. CDR3 nucleotide sequence: TGCGCCAGCAGCTTTAACACCTTCACAGATACGCAGTATTTT. Encoded protein: CASSFNTFTDTQYF.

The chain couples TRBV4-2 to TRBJ2-1, with D perhaps given as TRBD1 or TRBD2 (5 bases each). This CDR3 is 17 amino acids long. CDR1 is LGHNA and CDR2 is YNFKEQ in the germline V gene. V was shortened by 0 bases and J by 8 bases, with 20 bases between the two germline ends. The CDR3 sequence: CASSQEGPSTFGYEQFF. The CDR3 nucleotides read TGTGCCAGCAGCCAAGAGGGGCCTAGCACATTCGGGTATGAGCAGTTCTTC.

The chain links TRBV10-3 to TRBJ2-5; D not resolved. Germline-derived CDR1 and CDR2 are ENHRY and SYGVKD. This CDR3 has 14 residues. V was cut by 3 bases and J by 5 bases, with 13 bases left in between. In DNA form, the CDR3 reads TGTGCCATCAGTGAACGGGCTGGGGTGGAGACCCAGTACTTC. Protein product: CAISERAGVETQYF.